Shown below are 14 T cell receptor beta chains from a single sample sequenced in a study of CD8+CD57+ T cells in acquired aplastic anemia. TCR beta VDJ and CDR3 profiling used genomic DNA as template. TCRdb recomputed calls from the reads with MiXCR, one row per CDR3 protein. This sample yields 150,000 to 200,000 distinct CDR3 sequences, of which 64% are seen a single time; around 42% belongs to the top ten. The sequenced sample consisted of sorted CD4+, CD8+, or CD8+CD57+ T cells (not recorded which) from PBMCs. The receptor source for this set is a human donor with severe aplastic anemia or a healthy control (not recorded which).

Regarding this clonotype: It may be a read error: a sequence one base away is much more abundant. The rearrangement uses TRBV12-3 or TRBV12-4 and TRBJ2-3; no clear D. Deletions cut 4 bases from V and 2 bases from J, with 4 bases between. This CDR3 is built from 12 residues. The CDR3 reads CASSSITDTQYF. In DNA, the CDR3 is TGTGCCAGCAGTTCGATCACAGATACGCAGTATTTT.

The chain is built from TRBV9 and TRBJ1-6, with D unclear. The CDR3 is 14 residues long. V was clipped by 4 bases and J by 7 bases, with 12 bases between them. Germline CDR1 reads SGDLS; CDR2 reads YYNGEE. CDR3 region: CASSQKRQNSPLHF. DNA for the CDR3: TGTGCCAGCAGCCAAAAGCGGCAGAATTCACCCCTCCACTTT.

The chain carries TRBV20-1 and TRBJ2-1; possible D gene TRBD1, 6 bases. The V and J ends lost 4 bases and 4 bases respectively, with 14 bases between them. The CDR3 is 14 residues long. Germline V gives CDR1 DFQATT, CDR2 SNEGSKA (reference sequence). In nucleotides, the CDR3 is TGCAGTGCTACGGAAGGGGGTCCTTACAATGAGCAGTTCTTC. Translation: CSATEGGPYNEQFF.

There are many counts of this clonotype. The rearrangement links TRBV7-6 to TRBJ2-1, with TRBD1 matching over 7 bases. Trimming removed 3 bases from V and 6 bases from J; junction bases left unmatched: 11. This CDR3 is 16 amino acids long. Germline V gene lookup returns CDR1 SGHVS and CDR2 FNYEAQ. The chain's CDR3 is CASSFTGALSGNEQFF. Written as DNA, the CDR3 is TGTGCCAGCAGCTTTACAGGGGCACTTTCTGGCAATGAGCAGTTCTTC.

This clonotype was picked up a small number of times. The rearrangement uses TRBV7-3 and TRBJ2-1; a possible D gene is TRBD1 (8 bases). Deletions cut 8 bases from V and 7 bases from J, with 12 bases between. Germline CDR1 and CDR2: SGHTA and FQGTGA. The CDR3 is 12 amino acids. The CDR3 loop is CASGQGGNEQFF. DNA of the CDR3: TGTGCCAGCGGACAGGGAGGGAATGAGCAGTTCTTC. The full variable domain, rest sourced from reference TRBV7-3 and TRBJ2-1, is GAGVSQTPSNKVTEKGKYVELRCDPISGHTALYWYRQSLGQGPEFLIYFQGTGAADDSGLPNDRFFAVRPEGSVSTLKIQRTERGDSAVYLCASGQGGNEQFFGPGTRLTVL.

As DNA, the CDR3 is TGTGCCAGCAGCGTAGCGGCAGCGAACACCGGGGAGCTGTTTTTT. Translating it yields CASSVAAANTGELFF. V and J are TRBV9 and TRBJ2-2; D is uncertain. Germline CDR1 reads SGDLS; CDR2 reads YYNGEE. The CDR3 loop spans 15 amino acids. V lost 0 bases and J 0 bases, leaving 6 bases between the germline ends.

V gene TRBV9 combines with J gene TRBJ1-2; D is undetermined. This CDR3 is built from 12 residues. Germline CDR1 SGDLS, CDR2 YYNGEE. Trimming removed 2 bases at V and 4 bases at J, with 6 bases between. This CDR3 reads CASSVEGYGYTF. For the CDR3, the DNA is TGTGCCAGCAGCGTCGAGGGCTATGGCTACACCTTC.

The chain joins TRBV12-5 to TRBJ2-7; tentatively, D is TRBD2 (6 bases). Germline V gene data show CDR1 as LGHNT and CDR2 as FRNRAP. The CDR3 totals 12 residues. This chain's CDR3 is CASRTTGGEQYF. In DNA form, the CDR3 reads TGTGCCAGCAGAACCACCGGGGGTGAGCAGTACTTC.

The gene calls are TRBV7-3 and TRBJ2-3, with 8 bases matching TRBD1. V lost 5 bases and J lost 0; bases outside the gene matches: 4. Per germline, CDR1 SGHTA and CDR2 FQGTGA. The length of the CDR3 is 15 residues. CDR3 sequence reads: CASSPGTGSTDTQYF. The CDR3 nucleotides read TGTGCCAGCAGCCCCGGGACAGGCAGCACAGATACGCAGTATTTT.

Only a few counts were recorded for this clonotype. V is TRBV25-1 and J is TRBJ2-7; a possible D gene is TRBD1 (6 bases). This CDR3 region has 16 residues. The ends were cut back, 4 bases at V and 0 bases at J, with 16 bases in the middle. CDR1 MGHDK and CDR2 SYGVNS come from the germline V gene. The DNA of the CDR3 is TGTGCCAGCAGTGTATCCCTGGGACATATCTCCTACGAGCAGTACTTC. This encodes CASSVSLGHISYEQYF.

This clonotype occurred once. The chain employs TRBV10-3 and TRBJ1-1; D perhaps matches TRBD1 (5 bases). This CDR3 has 13 amino acids. V was cut by 10 bases and J by 10 bases, with 22 bases left in between. Germline CDR1 is ENHRY and CDR2 is SYGVKD. In DNA form, the CDR3 reads TGTGCCAGCAGCCGAAGCCGGGGCACAGCAGCTTTCTTT. This codes for CASSRSRGTAAFF.

The genes are TRBV20-1 and TRBJ1-3; D gene unclear. Germline V gives CDR1 DFQATT, CDR2 SNEGSKA (reference sequence). V dropped 5 bases and J dropped 4 bases, with 6 bases sitting between them. This CDR3 is 11 amino acids long. In DNA form, the CDR3 reads TGCAGTGCTGCTCTAGGAAACACCATATATTTT. Its translation: CSAALGNTIYF.

The chain is built from TRBV20-1 and TRBJ1-2; D is uncertain. The ends were cut back, 1 base at V and 4 bases at J, with 10 bases in the middle. Germline-derived CDR1 and CDR2 are DFQATT and SNEGSKA (reference sequence). This CDR3 has 13 residues. The CDR3 spells CSARVPGFYGYTF. In DNA form, the CDR3 reads TGCAGTGCTAGAGTACCGGGATTCTATGGCTACACCTTC.

As to this clonotype: One base away lies a much larger clone, so this may be a sequencing read error. No DNA is shown, since the ends of the CDR3 on it are uncertain; the CDR3 is the one TCRdb lists. The V gene is TRBV11-2, the J gene TRBJ2-7; the table's D call of TRBD1 was not tested on the DNA. The CDR3 contains 14 residues when both ends are counted. Germline CDR1 and CDR2: SGHAT and FQNNGV. The CDR3 here is CASSFGTGATQRYF.